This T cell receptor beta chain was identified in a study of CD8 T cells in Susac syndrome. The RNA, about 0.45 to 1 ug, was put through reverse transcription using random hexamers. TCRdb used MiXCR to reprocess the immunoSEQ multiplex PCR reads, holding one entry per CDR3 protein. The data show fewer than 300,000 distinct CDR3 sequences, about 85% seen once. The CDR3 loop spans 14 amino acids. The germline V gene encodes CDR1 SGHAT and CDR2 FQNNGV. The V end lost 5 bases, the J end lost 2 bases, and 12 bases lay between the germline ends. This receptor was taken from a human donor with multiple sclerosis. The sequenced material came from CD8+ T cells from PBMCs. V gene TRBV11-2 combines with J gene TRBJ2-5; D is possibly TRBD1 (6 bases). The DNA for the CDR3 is TGTGCCAGCAGCCGCCGGACAGAGCAAGAGACCCAGTACTTC. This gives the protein CASSRRTEQETQYF.